This TCR beta chain comes out of a study of Graves' ophthalmopathy and Graves' hyperthyroidism. The V end lost 0 bases, the J end lost 6 bases, and 12 bases lay between the germline ends. CDR1 is GTSNPN and CDR2 is SVGIG in the germline V gene (reference sequence). CDR3 length: 15 residues. There are many counts of this clonotype. RNA served as the template for amplifying TCR beta CDR3 regions. Scientists carried out first-round RT-PCR using HTBI primers and then a second-round multiplex PCR. TCRdb analysed the multiplex PCR reads with MiXCR anew, one entry per CDR3 protein. The data show about 39,000 distinct CDR3 sequences, with around half seen just once and 20% to 30% held by the top ten.

What was sequenced was peripheral blood. This sequence originates from an adult woman with stable Graves' hyperthyroidism. V is TRBV30 and J is TRBJ1-6; no clear D. CDR3 coding DNA: TGTGCCTGGAGTGTAACGGCAGATCTTAATTCACCCCTCCACTTT. Its translation: CAWSVTADLNSPLHF.